This entry lists 2 T cell receptor beta chains sequenced from one sample in a study of blood T cell repertoires in COVID-19. Assay: immunoSEQ multiplex PCR; the TCRdb copy retains only in-frame clones and omits some. The sample consists of about 55,000 clones, less than 90% of them appearing once. Material for sequencing was peripheral blood. Source of these receptors: a woman aged 60-75 years with acute or convalescent COVID-19.

This clone appeared a few times. The chain uses TRBV7-2 and TRBJ1-5; D unclear. The CDR3 sequence is 13 residues long. Germline V gene sequence: CDR1 SGHTA, CDR2 FQGNSA. V was cut by 1 base and J by 4 bases, with 5 bases left in between. The CDR3 DNA is TGTGCCAGCAGCTTAGAGACAAATCAGCCCCAGCATTTT. Protein sequence: CASSLETNQPQHF.

This clone has a handful of counts. The chain couples TRBV28 to TRBJ1-5; a possible D gene is TRBD1 (6 bases). CDR3 length equals 15 residues. Germline V lookup: CDR1 MDHEN, CDR2 SYDVKM. Trimming removed 1 base at V and 3 bases at J, with 10 bases between. The CDR3 sequence is CASSLSTGYNQPQHF. Here the CDR3 DNA reads TGTGCCAGCAGTTTATCGACAGGCTACAATCAGCCCCAGCATTTT.